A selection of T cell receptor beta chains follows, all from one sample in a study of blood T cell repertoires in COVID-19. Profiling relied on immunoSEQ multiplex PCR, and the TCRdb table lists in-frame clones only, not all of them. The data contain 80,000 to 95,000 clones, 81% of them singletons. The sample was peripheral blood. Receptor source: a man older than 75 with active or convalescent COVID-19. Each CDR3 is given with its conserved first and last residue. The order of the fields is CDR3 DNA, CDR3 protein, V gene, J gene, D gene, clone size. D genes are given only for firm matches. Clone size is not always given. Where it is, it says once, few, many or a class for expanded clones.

CDR3nt: TGCGCCAGCAGCTTGGACTCGTTCTACAATGAGCAGTTCTTC; CDR3aa: CASSLDSFYNEQFF; v_gene: TRBV5-1; j_gene: TRBJ2-1; d_gene: NA; abundance: NA
CDR3nt: TGTGCCAGCAGCTTAGGGACAGGCCAAGAGACCCAGTACTTC; CDR3aa: CASSLGTGQETQYF; v_gene: TRBV7-9; j_gene: TRBJ2-5; d_gene: TRBD1; abundance: NA
CDR3nt: TGTGCCAGCAGTGAGACCCCGGACAGCCTGGATGGCTACACCTTC; CDR3aa: CASSETPDSLDGYTF; v_gene: TRBV6-1; j_gene: TRBJ1-2; d_gene: NA; abundance: NA
CDR3nt: TGTGCCACCGGACAGGGAAACACCATATATTTT; CDR3aa: CATGQGNTIYF; v_gene: TRBV24-1; j_gene: TRBJ1-3; d_gene: NA; abundance: NA
CDR3nt: TGTGCCAGCAGCCCGGTGGGGGGACAGGGAACTTACAATGAGCAGTTCTTC; CDR3aa: CASSPVGGQGTYNEQFF; v_gene: TRBV5-5; j_gene: TRBJ2-1; d_gene: TRBD1; abundance: NA
CDR3nt: TGTGCCATCAGCCCAGGTAGGACTGAAGCTTTCTTT; CDR3aa: CAISPGRTEAFF; v_gene: TRBV10-3; j_gene: TRBJ1-1; d_gene: NA; abundance: few
CDR3nt: TGCGCCAGCAGTCGAGGACAGGGGGGTGGAAACACCATATATTTT; CDR3aa: CASSRGQGGGNTIYF; v_gene: TRBV5-1; j_gene: TRBJ1-3; d_gene: TRBD1; abundance: NA
CDR3nt: TGTGCCAGCAGGGGGGCAGGGGTGGGTGAAAAACTGTTTTTT; CDR3aa: CASRGAGVGEKLFF; v_gene: TRBV2; j_gene: TRBJ1-4; d_gene: NA; abundance: NA
CDR3nt: TGTGCCAGCAGCCAAAGAGAAGGGGGCCTAGGGAACACTGAAGCTTTCTTT; CDR3aa: CASSQREGGLGNTEAFF; v_gene: TRBV3-1/TRBV3-2; j_gene: TRBJ1-1; d_gene: TRBD1; abundance: NA
CDR3nt: TGCAGCGTCCTACCGCTGAGGGGGCACACTGAAGCTTTCTTT; CDR3aa: CSVLPLRGHTEAFF; v_gene: TRBV29-1; j_gene: TRBJ1-1; d_gene: TRBD1; abundance: NA
CDR3nt: TGTGCCAGCAGCTTAGCTAGCGGGGGGGATCGGGATACGCAGTATTTT; CDR3aa: CASSLASGGDRDTQYF; v_gene: TRBV7-3; j_gene: TRBJ2-3; d_gene: TRBD2; abundance: NA
CDR3nt: TGTGCCAGCAGCTTAGGGACTATCGCGAACACCGGGGAGCTGTTTTTT; CDR3aa: CASSLGTIANTGELFF; v_gene: TRBV5-4; j_gene: TRBJ2-2; d_gene: TRBD2; abundance: NA
CDR3nt: TGTGCCAGTAGTAGAACGACAGGGTGGGAAAAACTGTTTTTT; CDR3aa: CASSRTTGWEKLFF; v_gene: TRBV19; j_gene: TRBJ1-4; d_gene: TRBD1; abundance: NA
CDR3nt: TGTGCCAGCAGCTTAGGTCCAGGTGAAAAACTGTTTTTT; CDR3aa: CASSLGPGEKLFF; v_gene: TRBV7-2; j_gene: TRBJ1-4; d_gene: NA; abundance: NA
CDR3nt: TGCGCCAGCAGCGTCGGGACAGTGAACACTGAAGCTTTCTTT; CDR3aa: CASSVGTVNTEAFF; v_gene: TRBV5-1; j_gene: TRBJ1-1; d_gene: TRBD1; abundance: few
CDR3nt: TGCGCCAGCAGCGACAGGGTAACAATGGGCTCTGGAAACACCATATATTTT; CDR3aa: CASSDRVTMGSGNTIYF; v_gene: TRBV5-1; j_gene: TRBJ1-3; d_gene: TRBD1; abundance: NA
CDR3nt: TGTGCCAGCAGTTACTCTGACAGGGGTCCCTACAATGAGCAGTTCTTC; CDR3aa: CASSYSDRGPYNEQFF; v_gene: TRBV6-5; j_gene: TRBJ2-1; d_gene: TRBD1; abundance: once
CDR3nt: TGTGCCAGCAGCTTAGAACTGGACCAAGGGGTTACCGGGGAGCTGTTTTTT; CDR3aa: CASSLELDQGVTGELFF; v_gene: TRBV7-9; j_gene: TRBJ2-2; d_gene: NA; abundance: NA
CDR3nt: TGTGCCAGCAGCGCAGGGCCTGGAAACACCATATATTTT; CDR3aa: CASSAGPGNTIYF; v_gene: TRBV9; j_gene: TRBJ1-3; d_gene: NA; abundance: once
CDR3nt: TGCAGCGTTGATCGACAGGGGGCCACTGAAGCTTTCTTT; CDR3aa: CSVDRQGATEAFF; v_gene: TRBV29-1; j_gene: TRBJ1-1; d_gene: TRBD1; abundance: NA
CDR3nt: TGTGCCAGCAGTTCCCCGGGGGGGCCTTCGTCCTACAATGAGCAGTTCTTC; CDR3aa: CASSSPGGPSSYNEQFF; v_gene: TRBV28; j_gene: TRBJ2-1; d_gene: TRBD2; abundance: NA
CDR3nt: TGTGCCAGCAGTCCTCAGGACACAGCCTACGAGCAGTACTTC; CDR3aa: CASSPQDTAYEQYF; v_gene: TRBV6-6; j_gene: TRBJ2-7; d_gene: NA; abundance: NA
CDR3nt: TGTGCCATCAGTGACGAGGACAGGGGGACGTCGGTCTACAATGAGCAGTTCTTC; CDR3aa: CAISDEDRGTSVYNEQFF; v_gene: TRBV10-3; j_gene: TRBJ2-1; d_gene: TRBD1; abundance: NA
CDR3nt: TGTGCCAGCAGCTTCGCGACTAGCGGGGGGGTGACGGAGACCCAGTACTTC; CDR3aa: CASSFATSGGVTETQYF; v_gene: TRBV11-3; j_gene: TRBJ2-5; d_gene: TRBD2; abundance: NA
CDR3nt: TGTGCTAGTGGTTTGGTGCGAGGACTAGCGTACACAGATACGCAGTATTTT; CDR3aa: CASGLVRGLAYTDTQYF; v_gene: TRBV12-5; j_gene: TRBJ2-3; d_gene: TRBD2; abundance: NA
CDR3nt: TGCGCCAGCAGCCCCGAGGGTGACGCGGTAGAGACCCAGTACTTC; CDR3aa: CASSPEGDAVETQYF; v_gene: TRBV10-1; j_gene: TRBJ2-5; d_gene: NA; abundance: NA
CDR3nt: TGTGCCAGCACCCCGGACAGGGTCTGGCAAGAGACCCAGTACTTC; CDR3aa: CASTPDRVWQETQYF; v_gene: TRBV7-2; j_gene: TRBJ2-5; d_gene: TRBD1; abundance: NA
CDR3nt: TGTGCCAGCAGTCCAATGACAGGGGCGTCCTACGAGCAGTACTTC; CDR3aa: CASSPMTGASYEQYF; v_gene: TRBV6-5; j_gene: TRBJ2-7; d_gene: TRBD1; abundance: few
CDR3nt: TGTGCCAGCAGTTACTGGGCAGCCCAAGAGACCCAGTACTTC; CDR3aa: CASSYWAAQETQYF; v_gene: TRBV6-2/TRBV6-3; j_gene: TRBJ2-5; d_gene: NA; abundance: NA
CDR3nt: TGTGCCAGCAGCCGACAGGGGGCGAGTAATTCACCCCTCCACTTT; CDR3aa: CASSRQGASNSPLHF; v_gene: TRBV3-1/TRBV3-2; j_gene: TRBJ1-6; d_gene: TRBD1; abundance: NA
CDR3nt: TGTGCCAGCAGAGGGACAGGGCTTGTTTCAGATACGCAGTATTTT; CDR3aa: CASRGTGLVSDTQYF; v_gene: TRBV5-8; j_gene: TRBJ2-3; d_gene: TRBD1; abundance: NA
CDR3nt: TGTGCCAGCAGCCCAATGTTTGGACGGGGGAGCTCCTACGAGCAGTACTTC; CDR3aa: CASSPMFGRGSSYEQYF; v_gene: TRBV5-8; j_gene: TRBJ2-7; d_gene: NA; abundance: NA
CDR3nt: TGTGCCAGCAGGGCTCTCCGGGACACTTCCTATGGCTACACCTTC; CDR3aa: CASRALRDTSYGYTF; v_gene: TRBV2; j_gene: TRBJ1-2; d_gene: NA; abundance: NA
CDR3nt: TGTGCCAGCAGTCCGCTGAGCTCTGGAAACACCATATATTTT; CDR3aa: CASSPLSSGNTIYF; v_gene: TRBV27; j_gene: TRBJ1-3; d_gene: NA; abundance: NA
CDR3nt: TGTGCCAGCAGTACAGGAGACTCTGGAAACACCATATATTTT; CDR3aa: CASSTGDSGNTIYF; v_gene: TRBV2; j_gene: TRBJ1-3; d_gene: NA; abundance: NA
CDR3nt: TGTGCCAGCAGCCCGGGGGTGAGCTCCTACAATGAGCAGTTCTTC; CDR3aa: CASSPGVSSYNEQFF; v_gene: TRBV13; j_gene: TRBJ2-1; d_gene: NA; abundance: NA
CDR3nt: TGTGCCTGGAGTGAGGGACTAGCGGACGAGCAGTACTTC; CDR3aa: CAWSEGLADEQYF; v_gene: TRBV30; j_gene: TRBJ2-7; d_gene: TRBD2; abundance: NA
CDR3nt: TGTGCCAGCAGCTGGGGACTAGCGGGAATCAATGAGCAGTTCTTC; CDR3aa: CASSWGLAGINEQFF; v_gene: TRBV6-4; j_gene: TRBJ2-1; d_gene: TRBD2; abundance: NA
CDR3nt: TGTGCCAGCAGTCGACCTGGTGCGGATTCACCCCTCCACTTT; CDR3aa: CASSRPGADSPLHF; v_gene: TRBV6-5; j_gene: TRBJ1-6; d_gene: NA; abundance: NA
CDR3nt: TGTGCCAGCAGCCTAAGGCCGGGGGGGGTCTACGAGCAGTACTTC; CDR3aa: CASSLRPGGVYEQYF; v_gene: TRBV7-2; j_gene: TRBJ2-7; d_gene: TRBD2; abundance: NA
CDR3nt: TGCGCCAGCAGGCAATCTCCGGGACAGGGGGCGAACACCATATATTTT; CDR3aa: CASRQSPGQGANTIYF; v_gene: TRBV5-1; j_gene: TRBJ1-3; d_gene: TRBD1; abundance: NA
CDR3nt: TGTGCCAGCAGGGATAGACTAGCGGTGGATACGCAGTATTTT; CDR3aa: CASRDRLAVDTQYF; v_gene: TRBV6-6; j_gene: TRBJ2-3; d_gene: TRBD2; abundance: NA
CDR3nt: TGTGCCAGCAGCCCCCCCGAGGGGGCGGTCACCGGGGAGCTGTTTTTT; CDR3aa: CASSPPEGAVTGELFF; v_gene: TRBV5-4; j_gene: TRBJ2-2; d_gene: TRBD1; abundance: NA
CDR3nt: TGTGCCAGCAGTTACTCCCCGGTTAGTGATGGCTACACCTTC; CDR3aa: CASSYSPVSDGYTF; v_gene: TRBV6-5; j_gene: TRBJ1-2; d_gene: NA; abundance: NA
CDR3nt: TGTGCCAGCAGCCACGTGGGACAGGGGGCAACTAATGAAAAACTGTTTTTT; CDR3aa: CASSHVGQGATNEKLFF; v_gene: TRBV5-5; j_gene: TRBJ1-4; d_gene: TRBD1; abundance: NA
CDR3nt: TGCGCCAGCAGCCAGGAGGCGACTAGCGGGGGGCGTGGGACCCAGTACTTC; CDR3aa: CASSQEATSGGRGTQYF; v_gene: TRBV4-1; j_gene: TRBJ2-5; d_gene: TRBD2; abundance: NA
CDR3nt: TGTGCCAGCTACGGGGCCCCCGGGACAGGGAATTACGAGCAGTACTTC; CDR3aa: CASYGAPGTGNYEQYF; v_gene: TRBV7-9; j_gene: TRBJ2-7; d_gene: TRBD1; abundance: NA
CDR3nt: TGTGCCAGCAGCTTGGTTGCGGGGGGTAGTAGCTCCTACAATGAGCAGTTCTTC; CDR3aa: CASSLVAGGSSSYNEQFF; v_gene: TRBV5-8; j_gene: TRBJ2-1; d_gene: TRBD2; abundance: NA
CDR3nt: TGTGCCAGCAGGGCGGACAGGGGCGACACCGGGGAGCTGTTTTTT; CDR3aa: CASRADRGDTGELFF; v_gene: TRBV25-1; j_gene: TRBJ2-2; d_gene: TRBD1; abundance: NA
CDR3nt: TGTGCCAGCAGAAGGACAGGATCAAACACCGGGGAGCTGTTTTTT; CDR3aa: CASRRTGSNTGELFF; v_gene: TRBV2; j_gene: TRBJ2-2; d_gene: TRBD1; abundance: NA
CDR3nt: TGTGCCAGCAGGGGGACAGGGGGGGAAGAAAAACTGTTTTTT; CDR3aa: CASRGTGGEEKLFF; v_gene: TRBV6-5; j_gene: TRBJ1-4; d_gene: TRBD1; abundance: NA